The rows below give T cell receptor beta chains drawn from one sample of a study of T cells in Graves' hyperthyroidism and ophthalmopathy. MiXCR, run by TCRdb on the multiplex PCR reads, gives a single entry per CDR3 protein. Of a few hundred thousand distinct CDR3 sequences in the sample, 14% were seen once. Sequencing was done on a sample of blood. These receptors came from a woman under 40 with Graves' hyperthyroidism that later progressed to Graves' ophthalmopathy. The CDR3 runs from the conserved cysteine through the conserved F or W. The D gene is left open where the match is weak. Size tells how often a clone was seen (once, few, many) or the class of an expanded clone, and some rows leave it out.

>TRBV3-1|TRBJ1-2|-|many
TGTGCCAGCAGCCAAGATATAACAGGGCAAGGAGGCTACACCTTC
CASSQDITGQGGYTF
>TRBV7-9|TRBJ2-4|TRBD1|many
TGTGCCAGCAGCTCCCGGACAGGGCTGGAAAACATTCAGTACTTC
CASSSRTGLENIQYF
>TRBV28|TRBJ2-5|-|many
TGTGCCAGCAGTTTTCGCCCTGGAGTGAGCCAAGAGACCCAGTACTTC
CASSFRPGVSQETQYF
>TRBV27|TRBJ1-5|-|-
TGTGCCAGCAGTCTAGGTCCCAACAATCAGCCCCAGCATTTT
CASSLGPNNQPQHF
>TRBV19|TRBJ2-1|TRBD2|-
TGTGCCAGTAGTATCCTAGCGGGAGGGTTTAATGAGCAGTTCTTC
CASSILAGGFNEQFF
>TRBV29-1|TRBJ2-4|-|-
TGCAGCGTTGAGCAGAGACTAGCCAAAAACATTCAGTACTTC
CSVEQRLAKNIQYF
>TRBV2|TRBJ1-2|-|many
TGTGCCAGCAGTGAAGCAGCAGGGGCGGGCTTGGCCAGAAACTATGGCTACACCTTC
CASSEAAGAGLARNYGYTF
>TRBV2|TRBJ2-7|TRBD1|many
TGTGCCAGCAGGCCGGGACAGGGGGCGCCCCACGAGCAGTACTTC
CASRPGQGAPHEQYF
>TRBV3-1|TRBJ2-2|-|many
TGTGCCAGCAGCCAAGATCTTAGCGCCGGGGAGCTGTTTTTT
CASSQDLSAGELFF
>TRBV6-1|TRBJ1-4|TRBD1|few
TGTGCCAGTCGTCTGGGACAGGGTTTCGAAAAACTGTTTTTT
CASRLGQGFEKLFF
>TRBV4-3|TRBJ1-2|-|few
TGCGCCAGCAGCCAAGAAGAGGGGATAACTAACTATGGCTACACCTTC
CASSQEEGITNYGYTF
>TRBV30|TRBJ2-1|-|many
TGTGCCTGTCTTAGCGAGAGACCGGGTCTCTCCTACAATGAGCAGTTCTTC
CACLSERPGLSYNEQFF
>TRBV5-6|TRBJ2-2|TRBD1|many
TGTGCCAGCAGCTTGTTGGCAGGGGGTGGCACCGGGGAGCTGTTTTTT
CASSLLAGGGTGELFF
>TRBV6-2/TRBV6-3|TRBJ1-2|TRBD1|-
TGTGCCAGCAGTTACCGTGGACAGGGAGCTAACTATGGCTACACCTTC
CASSYRGQGANYGYTF
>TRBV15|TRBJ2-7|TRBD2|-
TGTGCCACCAGCAGAGGTAGCGGGACTGGGGAGCAGTACTTC
CATSRGSGTGEQYF
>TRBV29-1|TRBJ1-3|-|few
TGCAGCGTTACACAGGGTACTGGAAACACCATATATTTT
CSVTQGTGNTIYF
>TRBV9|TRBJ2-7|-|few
TGTGCCAGCAGCGCCTCCAGGGGAGGTTCCTACGAGCAGTACTTC
CASSASRGGSYEQYF
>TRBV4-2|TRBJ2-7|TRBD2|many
TGTGCCAGCAGCCAAGGGGCTAGCGGCTACGAGCAGTACTTC
CASSQGASGYEQYF
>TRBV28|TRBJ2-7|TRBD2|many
TGTGCCAGCACCCCCGGGACTAGCGGCTACGAGCAGTACTTC
CASTPGTSGYEQYF
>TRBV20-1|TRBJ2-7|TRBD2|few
TGCAGTGCAACCCGGACTAGCGGGAGCATCGACGAGCAGTACTTC
CSATRTSGSIDEQYF
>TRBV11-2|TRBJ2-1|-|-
TGTGCCAGCAGCTTAGGTTCCCCAGTTTCTGAGCAGTTCTTC
CASSLGSPVSEQFF
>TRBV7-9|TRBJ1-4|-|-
TGTGCCAGCAGCCGTATAGTGATGGCTAATGAAAAACTGTTTTTT
CASSRIVMANEKLFF
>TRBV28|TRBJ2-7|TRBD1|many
TGTGCCAGCAGTTCTGGGACAGTCTCCTACGAGCAGTACTTC
CASSSGTVSYEQYF
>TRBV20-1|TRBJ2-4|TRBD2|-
TGCAGTGCCGACAGACTAGCGGGAGACCTAGCCAAAAACATTCAGTACTTC
CSADRLAGDLAKNIQYF
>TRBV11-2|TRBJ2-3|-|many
TGTGCCAGCAGCTTAGATCCAGCCGATACGCAGTATTTT
CASSLDPADTQYF